These 29 T cell receptor beta chains originate from one sample sequenced in a study of metastatic and nonmetastatic thyroid tumors. Thyroid surgery took place with no prior treatment in any patient. TCRdb re-processed the PCR reads through MiXCR. Among 15,000 to 20,000 clones listed, about 20% were seen once. Input material: tumor tissue. The receptors come from a male donor with papillary thyroid cancer or a benign thyroid nodule (not recorded which). Some clones in this sample may be carry-over from other donors' samples.

This clone was picked up many times. The J gene is TRBJ2-2, the V gene TRBV27; no clear D gene. CDR1 MNHEY and CDR2 SMNVEV come from the germline V gene (reference sequence). V was pared by 0 bases and J by 9 bases, with 17 bases between. This CDR3 is 16 amino acids long. CDR3 region: CASSLSPGWVSRELFF. The CDR3 region has the DNA TGTGCCAGCAGTTTATCTCCCGGATGGGTGTCCAGGGAGCTGTTTTTT.

About this clone itself: A much larger clone lies a single base off, so this may be a read error. The CDR3 loop is CATKQGTPYEQYF. As DNA, the CDR3 is TGTGCCACTAAACAGGGGACACCATACGAGCAGTACTTT. The chain combines TRBV6-1 with TRBJ2-7; TRBD1 agrees at 7 bases. The CDR3 runs to 13 residues. CDR1 MNHNS and CDR2 SASEGT come from the germline V gene.

In its sample, this clone was seen many times. The rearrangement uses TRBV7-8 and TRBJ2-1; 11 bases fit TRBD2. The germline V gene encodes CDR1 SGHVS and CDR2 FQNEAQ. The trim removed 5 bases at V and 2 bases at J, leaving 5 bases unmatched. The CDR3 totals 16 residues. CDR3 nucleotide sequence: TGTGCCAGCAGCCAATTGACTAGCGGGACCTACAATGAGCAGTTCTTC. Amino acid sequence: CASSQLTSGTYNEQFF.

The chain couples TRBV4-2 to TRBJ2-1; 13 nucleotides match TRBD2. The V and J ends lost 1 base and 8 bases, in that order; junction bases with no gene match: 2. Germline CDR1 and CDR2: LGHNA and YNFKEQ. The CDR3 spans 15 residues. Written as DNA, the CDR3 is TGTGCCAGCAGCCAAGCGGGACTAGCGGGGCATGAGCAGTTCTTC. It encodes CASSQAGLAGHEQFF.

This clone occurred many times. The V and J genes are TRBV9 and TRBJ2-2; 8 positions match TRBD1. V trimming: 3 bases; J trimming: 5 bases; junction bases outside the gene matches: 6. Germline CDR1 reads SGDLS; CDR2 reads YYNGEE. The CDR3 sequence is 15 residues long. CDR3 nucleotide sequence: TGTGCCAGCAGCGCCAGGACAGGGTATACCGGGGAGCTGTTTTTT. Translation: CASSARTGYTGELFF.

This clone is medium-sized (0.01 to 0.1%) by share. V and J are TRBV4-2 and TRBJ2-7; D ambiguous. The CDR3 is made up of 14 amino acids. Trimming stripped 1 base from V and 3 bases from J, with 10 bases between. Germline CDR1 LGHNA, CDR2 YNFKEQ. The CDR3 spells CASSQGLVVYEQYF. The CDR3 bases are TGTGCCAGCAGCCAAGGTCTAGTTGTCTACGAGCAGTACTTC.

CDR3 nucleotides: TGTGCCAGCAGTGTTGACCCAACAGGGATCTCCGGGGAGCTGTTTTTT. This gives the protein CASSVDPTGISGELFF. This chain uses TRBV6-4 with TRBJ2-2; tentative D call: TRBD1 (6 bases). The CDR3 has 16 residues. Trimming removed 4 bases from V and 6 bases from J, with 18 bases in between. Per germline, CDR1 MRHNA and CDR2 SNTAGT.

This clone has at least ten counts. The rearrangement links TRBV24-1 to TRBJ1-4, with 7 bases aligning to TRBD1. The CDR3 has 15 residues. Per the germline V gene, CDR1 is KGHDR and CDR2 is SFDVKD. J gave up 7 bases and V 3 bases, and 7 bases lay outside the gene matches. This chain's CDR3 is CATSDATGEFEKLFF. Here the CDR3 DNA reads TGTGCCACCAGTGATGCCACAGGGGAGTTTGAAAAACTGTTTTTT.

This clone has a count of ten or more. The rearrangement links TRBV28 to TRBJ2-7; the match to TRBD1 covers 8 bases. The CDR3 is 15 amino acids. V lost 6 bases to trimming and J lost 5 bases; unmatched junction nucleotides: 12. Per germline, CDR1 MDHEN and CDR2 SYDVKM. The CDR3 spells CASSLTGTGLDEQYF. The CDR3 DNA follows: TGTGCCAGCAGCCTTACCGGGACAGGTCTCGACGAGCAGTACTTC.

In this sample, this clone turned up many times. This chain joins TRBV4-2 and TRBJ2-7, with 7 bases that match TRBD1. The CDR3 length is 19 residues. CDR1 and CDR2 from the germline V gene are LGHNA and YNFKEQ. Trimming removed 3 bases from V and 7 bases from J; junction bases left unmatched: 24. The DNA of the CDR3 is TGTGCCAGCAGCCACCAACCAACCCTCCCGGGCTCCAAACAGGGGGAGCAGTACTTC. It is translated as CASSHQPTLPGSKQGEQYF.

This clone was seen at least ten times. V usage is TRBV11-3 and J usage is TRBJ1-2; D ambiguous. CDR3 length equals 13 residues. Germline lookup yields CDR1 SGHNT and CDR2 YENEEA. V lost 1 base and J lost 5, with 8 bases in between. DNA of the CDR3: TGTGCCAGCAGCTTAGGGTCAGAATATGGCTACACCTTC. It translates to CASSLGSEYGYTF.

This clone is labeled medium-sized. This sequence joins TRBV11-3 and TRBJ1-1; tentatively, D is TRBD1 (6 bases). This CDR3 contains 14 residues. Per the germline V gene, CDR1 is SGHNT and CDR2 is YENEEA. Trimming left V 4 bases short and J 0 bases short, with 9 bases between. The CDR3 is CASSWGPLNTEAFF. For the CDR3, the DNA is TGTGCCAGCAGCTGGGGGCCCCTGAACACTGAAGCTTTCTTT.

This clone was counted many times. The CDR3 reads CASSHPGGEYLTDTQYF. CDR3 DNA sequence: TGTGCCAGCAGCCACCCGGGGGGGGAGTATTTAACAGATACGCAGTATTTT. V is TRBV3-1 and J is TRBJ2-3; 8 bases map to TRBD2. CDR1 is LGHDT, CDR2 YNNKEL, per germline (reference sequence). V lost 3 bases and J lost 3; bases outside the gene matches: 11. CDR3 size: 17 residues.

This clone was picked up many times. This rearrangement joins TRBV5-4 to TRBJ2-1, with 9 bases aligning to TRBD2. V was pared by 4 bases and J by 6 bases, with 14 bases of the junction left unmatched. The CDR3 sequence is 17 residues long. Germline V gene lookup returns CDR1 SGHNT and CDR2 YYREEE (reference sequence). CDR3 residues: CASSLPQAAGGPNEQFF. The CDR3 DNA follows: TGTGCCAGCAGCCTTCCCCAAGCAGCGGGAGGTCCCAATGAGCAGTTCTTC.

In this sample, this clone turned up many times. This rearrangement joins TRBV5-1 to TRBJ1-3; D uncertain. Trimming left V 0 bases short and J 0 bases short, with 10 bases between. Germline CDR1 SGHRS, CDR2 YFSETQ. The CDR3 is 16 residues long. The CDR3 here is CASSLGPANSGNTIYF. The CDR3 region has the DNA TGCGCCAGCAGCTTGGGTCCAGCCAACTCTGGAAACACCATATATTTT.

The chain has TRBV18 and TRBJ2-7; D is perhaps TRBD1 or TRBD2 (5 bases each). CDR3 length: 13 residues. Germline V CDR1 and CDR2: KGHSH, LQKENI. V dropped 8 bases and J dropped 4 bases, with 15 bases sitting between them. CDR3 in amino acids: CASRGTTGYEQYF. CDR3 DNA sequence: TGTGCCAGCCGAGGGACGACCGGGTACGAGCAGTACTTC.

This clone appeared many times. The rearrangement links TRBV11-3 to TRBJ2-3, with D possibly matching TRBD2 (5 bases). Trimming took 5 bases from V and 0 from J, leaving 12 bases between them. The CDR3 covers 15 residues. Germline loops: CDR1 SGHNT, CDR2 YENEEA. The CDR3 here is CASSRTLLSTDTQYF. The CDR3 DNA follows: TGTGCCAGCAGCCGGACTTTACTCAGCACAGATACGCAGTATTTT.

This clone was seen at least ten times. The chain has TRBV12-3 or TRBV12-4 and TRBJ1-4; 7 positions agree with TRBD1. The CDR3 spans 13 residues. Trimming at V came to 6 bases and at J to 5 bases, leaving 3 bases not matched to a gene. The CDR3 region is CASSRDRNEKLFF. As DNA, the CDR3 is TGTGCCAGCAGCCGGGACAGAAATGAAAAACTGTTTTTT.

In this sample, this clone turned up many times. This chain joins TRBV28 and TRBJ2-2; D perhaps matches TRBD2 (5 bases). This CDR3 region has 15 residues. Germline CDR1 and CDR2: MDHEN and SYDVKM. Trimming left V 6 bases short and J 1 base short, with 12 bases between. The CDR3 region is CASRIDYQNTGELFF. The CDR3 DNA reads TGTGCCAGCAGGATTGACTACCAGAACACCGGGGAGCTGTTTTTT.

This clone was observed many times. The chain joins TRBV28 to TRBJ2-1; 7 bases are a match to TRBD2. CDR3 length equals 15 residues. Germline loops: CDR1 MDHEN, CDR2 SYDVKM. With V trimmed by 4 bases and J by 1 base, 4 bases remained unmatched. CDR3 DNA sequence: TGTGCCAGCAGTTATGGGGGGGGGTCCTACAATGAGCAGTTCTTC. Translated, it gives CASSYGGGSYNEQFF.

Within the sample, this clone is medium-sized (0.01 to 0.1%). V gene TRBV6-2 or TRBV6-3 combines with J gene TRBJ2-7; D is uncertain. The length of the CDR3 is 14 residues. Trimming left V 5 bases short and J 8 bases short, with 19 bases between. The germline V gene has CDR1 MNHEY and CDR2 SVGEGT. The DNA of the CDR3 is TGTGCCAGCAGTCCCTTAGGGCTGGCTATTAAGCAGTACTTC. Amino acids: CASSPLGLAIKQYF.

Remarks on this clone: Its ends do not fully match the called genes, so a read error is possible. The genes are TRBV12-3 or TRBV12-4 and TRBJ1-5, with TRBD1 as a possible D gene (6 bases). CDR3 length: 14 residues. The DNA for the CDR3 is TGTGCCAGCAGTATAGAGGGGGTTGCGCAGCCCCAGCAGTTT. Translation: CASSIEGVAQPQQF.

This clone was seen many times. The chain carries TRBV11-2 and TRBJ1-2; D perhaps matches TRBD1 (5 bases). In germline, CDR1 is SGHAT, CDR2 FQNNGV. Trimming stripped 7 bases from V and 2 bases from J, with 8 bases between. The CDR3 is 12 amino acids. CDR3: CASTGTNYGYTF. CDR3 nucleotide sequence: TGTGCCAGCACTGGGACGAACTATGGCTACACCTTC. The full variable domain, completed using reference TRBV11-2 and TRBJ1-2, is EAGVAQSPRYKIIEKRQSVAFWCNPISGHATLYWYQQILGQGPKLLIQFQNNGVVDDSQLPKDRFSAERLKGVDSTLKIQPAKLEDSAVYLCASTGTNYGYTFGSGTRLTVV.

This clone was counted at least ten times. The chain is built from TRBV19 and TRBJ2-7, with 7 bases lining up with TRBD2. J gave up 4 bases and V 5 bases, and 5 bases lay outside the gene matches. Germline V lookup: CDR1 LNHDA, CDR2 SQIVND (reference sequence). CDR3 length: 13 amino acids. The CDR3 region has the DNA TGTGCCAGTAGTGGGGCTAGCGGATACGAGCAGTACTTC. This encodes CASSGASGYEQYF.

This clone has a count of ten or more. The CDR3 region has the DNA TGTGCCAGCAGTTGGATTACAGATACGCAGTATTTT. Amino acids: CASSWITDTQYF. The chain links TRBV12-3 or TRBV12-4 to TRBJ2-3; D unresolved. V lost 4 bases and J lost 3, with 5 bases in between. The CDR3 is made up of 12 amino acids.

This clone was counted at least ten times. The CDR3 region is CASSSQATNEKLFF. CDR3 in DNA: TGTGCCAGCAGCTCCCAGGCAACTAATGAAAAACTGTTTTTT. J is TRBJ1-4 and V is TRBV7-8; D not certain. Looked up from germline, CDR1 is SGHVS and CDR2 is FQNEAQ. This CDR3 is 14 amino acids long. The V and J ends lost 4 bases and 0 bases respectively, with 6 bases between them.

With respect to this clone: A much more abundant neighbour one base away suggests this may be a read error. This chain links TRBV29-1 with TRBJ1-2, with a possible D match to TRBD1 (5 bases). There are 11 residues in the CDR3. The V gene's germline CDR1 is SQVTM and CDR2 ANQGSEA. V was cut by 5 bases and J by 9 bases, with 13 bases left in between. CDR3 coding DNA: TGCAGCGTTCTAGTCTGGGGCTGCTACACCTTC. It specifies CSVLVWGCYTF.

As concerns this clone: The junction differs from germline at one of its ends, possibly a read error. The V and J genes are TRBV14 and TRBJ2-7; D call uncertain. CDR3 length: 12 amino acids. The germline CDR1 and CDR2 sequences are SGHDN and FVKESK. The CDR3 protein is CGSSPPSHEQYF. CDR3 DNA sequence: TGTGGCAGCAGCCCCCCCTCCCACGAGCAGTACTTC. Full variable domain (rest looked up from reference TRBV14 and TRBJ2-7): EAGVTQFPSHSVIEKGQTVTLRCDPISGHDNLYWYRRVMGKEIKFLLHFVKESKQDESGMPNNRFLAERTGGTYSTLKVQPAELEDSGVYFCGSSPPSHEQYFGPGTRLTVT.

This clone showed up just a few times. In DNA, the CDR3 is TGTGCCAGCAGTACGCCGGGATACGAGCAGTACTTC. Translation: CASSTPGYEQYF. The rearrangement uses TRBV6-1 and TRBJ2-7, with a tentative D call TRBD2 (5 bases). Trimming pared 5 bases from V and 4 bases from J, leaving 9 bases between. CDR3 length: 12 residues. Germline-derived CDR1 and CDR2 are MNHNS and SASEGT.